The 12 T cell receptor beta chains listed next were all sequenced from one sample in a study of T-cell memory formation after mild COVID-19. TCRdb analysed the 5' RACE reads with MiXCR anew, one entry per CDR3 protein. In the table there are approximately 400,000 distinct CDR3 sequences, roughly 26% of which are singletons. The specimen was PBMCs or a T cell subset sorted from them (not recorded which). The origin of the receptors is an adult woman who had mild COVID-19 (a few samples of this study predate the infection). Cell type and time point are not known.

V and J are TRBV5-6 and TRBJ2-5; D possibly corresponds to TRBD2 (6 bases). This CDR3 has 13 amino acids. V shed 4 bases and J shed 4 bases, with 11 bases lying between them. CDR1 and CDR2 from the germline V gene are SGHDT and YYEEEE. The CDR3 loop is CASSRRARETQYF. Here the CDR3 DNA reads TGTGCCAGCAGCAGGAGGGCTCGAGAGACCCAGTACTTC.

The chain recombines TRBV3-1 with TRBJ2-3; 15 bases align to TRBD2. V was clipped by 4 bases and J by 6 bases; unmatched bases: 8. From germline, CDR1 is LGHDT and CDR2 YNNKEL (reference sequence). CDR3 length: 17 amino acids. CDR3 coding DNA: TGTGCCAGCAGCCCCGGAGGACTAGCGGGAGGGTTGGATACGCAGTATTTT. Translated, it gives CASSPGGLAGGLDTQYF.

This clonotype was detected only a few times. This chain joins TRBV9 and TRBJ2-7; D not resolved. V was pared by 2 bases and J by 0 bases, with 9 bases between. The length of the CDR3 is 14 residues. The germline gives CDR1 SGDLS, CDR2 YYNGEE. The CDR3 region has the DNA TGTGCCAGCAGCGTCAGATTAAGCTCCTACGAGCAGTACTTC. This sequence encodes CASSVRLSSYEQYF.

The CDR3 region is CASSPYVEKLFF. The CDR3 DNA is TGTGCCAGCAGTCCATACGTAGAAAAACTGTTTTTT. The V call is TRBV12-3 or TRBV12-4, the J call TRBJ1-4; D gene unclear. The CDR3 loop spans 12 amino acids. The V and J ends lost 5 bases and 8 bases respectively, with 9 bases between them.

This clonotype has a handful of counts. The chain joins TRBV10-3 to TRBJ2-7, with 9 bases aligning to TRBD2. CDR1 is ENHRY, CDR2 SYGVKD, per germline. V lost 7 bases and J lost 4; bases outside the gene matches: 5. The CDR3 is made up of 13 amino acids. The DNA for the CDR3 is TGTGCCATCAAGCGGGGGGATAGTTACGAGCAGTACTTC. Residues: CAIKRGDSYEQYF.

Only a few counts were recorded for this clonotype. One end of the junction does not line up with germline, which may come from a read error. The chain is built from TRBV5-5 and TRBJ2-7, with TRBD2 matching 7 bases. The CDR3 has 16 residues. The germline V gene encodes CDR1 SGHKS and CDR2 YYEKEE (reference sequence). CDR3 residues: CASSLVGQGGSSPTGF. CDR3 coding DNA: TGTGCCAGCAGCTTGGTAGGCCAGGGAGGGAGTAGTCCCACGGGCTTC.

The J gene is TRBJ2-5, the V gene TRBV20-1; TRBD2 might be the D (5 bases). The CDR3 is made up of 12 amino acids. Trimming removed 4 bases from V and 7 bases from J, with 13 bases in between. Germline CDR1 DFQATT, CDR2 SNEGSKA (reference sequence). Here the CDR3 DNA reads TGCAGTGCTACTACTCGGGGAGTGACCCAGTACTTC. Protein product: CSATTRGVTQYF.

In this sample, this clonotype turned up a few times. The CDR3 DNA reads TGTGCCAGCAGGGCCCTCGGGGGAGGCGGGAGAGACGGCAGCACAGATACGCAGTATTTT. This translates into CASRALGGGGRDGSTDTQYF. The chain is built from TRBV6-6 and TRBJ2-3, with TRBD2 identical over 7 bases. The V and J ends lost 6 bases and 0 bases, in that order; junction bases with no gene match: 21. Germline CDR1 reads MNHNY; CDR2 reads SVGAGI (reference sequence). CDR3 length: 20 residues.

The chain combines TRBV24-1 with TRBJ2-2; D gene unclear. Germline lookup yields CDR1 KGHDR and CDR2 SFDVKD. Trimming cost V 3 bases and J 3 bases, with 10 bases left between them. The CDR3 totals 15 residues. The DNA of the CDR3 is TGTGCCACCAGTGATCGAGGACGGTACACCGGGGAGCTGTTTTTT. Translating gives CATSDRGRYTGELFF.

The V gene is TRBV19, the J gene TRBJ2-1; no clear D gene. Germline assignment: CDR1 LNHDA and CDR2 SQIVND (reference sequence). The ends were cut back, 7 bases at V and 8 bases at J, with 18 bases in the middle. This CDR3 contains 14 residues. CDR3 sequence: CASKGRPFTDEQFF. CDR3 nucleotides: TGTGCCAGTAAAGGCCGGCCCTTTACCGATGAGCAGTTCTTC.

This clonotype came up a few times. The chain recombines TRBV4-2 with TRBJ2-2, with 7 bases identical to TRBD2. Trimming removed 4 bases from V and 6 bases from J; junction bases left unmatched: 11. There are 16 residues in the CDR3. The germline CDR1 and CDR2 sequences are LGHNA and YNFKEQ. The CDR3 sequence: CASSRGSTVSPGELFF. The CDR3 DNA reads TGTGCCAGCAGCCGCGGGAGTACCGTCTCCCCCGGGGAGCTGTTTTTT.

This clonotype has only a few counts. The chain is built from TRBV6-5 and TRBJ1-1; TRBD1 is a possible D gene (6 bases). The V and J ends lost 7 bases and 3 bases respectively, with 21 bases between them. The CDR3 runs to 16 residues. Germline V gene data show CDR1 as MNHEY and CDR2 as SVGAGI. CDR3 bases: TGTGCCAGCACCACCGGACCCGCAGGGGAGCACACTGAAGCTTTCTTT. Translating gives CASTTGPAGEHTEAFF.